The T cell receptor beta chain described here comes from a study of spatial heterogeneity in lung cancer. As for the study in general: The mean occurrence of each unique TCR and UMI combination in raw reads exceeded ten.

Notes on the study in general: Ubiquitous expanded tumor TCRs showed up in blood more at resection than follow-up.

Each TCR cDNA molecule carried a unique molecular identifier. In TCRdb, the 5' RACE reads were re-called with MiXCR into one record per CDR3 protein. Here the sample spans some 37,000 distinct CDR3 sequences, approximately 5.2% being singletons. Time point of the sample: sample taken at primary tumor resection. Researchers sequenced whole RNA taken from tumor, nontumor lung or frozen PBMC without sorting. Patients with untreated early-stage non-small cell lung cancer, numbering approximately 79, were the donors. Germline-derived CDR1 and CDR2 are GTSNPN and SVGIG (reference sequence). This CDR3 region has 12 residues. Trimming took off 0 bases at V and 5 bases at J, with 8 bases between the two ends. This clonotype has a count of ten or more. The antigen is undetermined.

The clonotype originates from a female donor with early-stage non-small cell lung cancer. The chain links TRBV30 to TRBJ2-7, with D possibly being TRBD2 (5 bases). The sample was PBMCs, taken at surgery. The CDR3 reads CAWSVSGNEQYF. As DNA, the CDR3 is TGTGCCTGGAGTGTATCCGGGAACGAGCAGTACTTC.